This passage covers 20 T cell receptor beta chains from one sample sequenced in a study of T cell repertoires in cytomegalovirus infection. Each CDR3 protein is one row after TCRdb ran MiXCR on the reads. The table shows around 210,000 distinct CDR3 sequences, with roughly 6.5% occurring only once. The sequencing input was PBMCs. These receptor sequences come from a human donor in good health (CMV status not recorded). Some clones in this sample may be carry-over from other donors' samples.

This clonotype was seen repeatedly, ten times or more. The rearrangement joins TRBV9 to TRBJ2-1; tentative D call: TRBD1 (5 bases). The germline V gene encodes CDR1 SGDLS and CDR2 YYNGEE. The CDR3 loop spans 14 amino acids. V was trimmed by 4 bases and J by 12 bases, leaving 20 bases between them. The DNA of the CDR3 is TGTGCCAGCAGCCTAAGTGTAGGAACTCAGGGGCAGTTCTTC. It is translated as CASSLSVGTQGQFF.

This clonotype was seen many times. The chain employs TRBV7-7 and TRBJ2-2; D is perhaps TRBD1 (6 bases). CDR1 and CDR2 from the germline V gene are SSHAT and FNYEAQ (reference sequence). The length of the CDR3 is 13 residues. Trimming pared 6 bases from V and 6 bases from J, leaving 11 bases between. CDR3 coding DNA: TGTGCCAGCAGAGCCACAGGGTCCGGGGAGCTGTTTTTT. This gives the protein CASRATGSGELFF.

This clonotype has ten or more counts. The chain has TRBV27 and TRBJ2-7, with D perhaps TRBD1 (5 bases). Trimming pared 6 bases from V and 5 bases from J, leaving 17 bases between. This CDR3 is 14 amino acids long. Per germline, CDR1 MNHEY and CDR2 SMNVEV (reference sequence). The CDR3 nucleotides are TGTGCCAGCAGGACAGCCTCCTATGTAGACGAGCAGTACTTC. Protein: CASRTASYVDEQYF.

This clonotype was seen at least ten times. CDR3 DNA: TGCAGTGCTAGAGACTCCGGACAGGGGCAGATAGAGACCCAGTACTTC. Encoded protein: CSARDSGQGQIETQYF. J is TRBJ2-5 and V is TRBV20-1; 9 nucleotides line up with TRBD1. The CDR3 loop spans 16 amino acids. The J segment lost 4 bases and the V segment lost 0 bases, leaving 9 bases of the junction unmatched. Germline CDR1 reads DFQATT; CDR2 reads SNEGSKA (reference sequence).

This clonotype was seen repeatedly, ten times or more. For the CDR3, the DNA is TGCGCCAGCAGCCACGACGGGACAGGGAAGTCCCAAGAGACCCAGTACTTC. This encodes CASSHDGTGKSQETQYF. The chain joins TRBV4-1 to TRBJ2-5; 9 nucleotides agree with TRBD1. The CDR3 has 17 amino acids. V was pared by 3 bases and J by 1 base, with 9 bases of the junction left unmatched. CDR1 and CDR2 from the germline V gene are MGHRA and YSYEKL.

The sample holds many counts of this clonotype. The chain links TRBV12-3 or TRBV12-4 to TRBJ2-5, with 10 bases identical to TRBD1. The CDR3 extends over 17 amino acids. J lost 5 bases, V lost 6 bases, and 15 bases had no gene match. The CDR3 DNA reads as TGTGCCAGCAGCCGGACCCAGACGACAGGGGGCATGGAGACCCAGTACTTC. This gives the protein CASSRTQTTGGMETQYF.

This clonotype was seen ten or more times. The chain joins TRBV7-3 to TRBJ1-1; tentatively, D is TRBD1 (6 bases). The CDR3 length is 13 residues. V lost 5 bases, J lost 12 bases, and 19 bases lay in between. Germline V gene lookup returns CDR1 SGHTA and CDR2 FQGTGA. Written as DNA, the CDR3 is TGTGCCAGCAGCGCCACTTCAGGGGCTGCATCTTTCTTT. Amino acids: CASSATSGAASFF.

This clonotype has at least ten counts. The J gene is TRBJ2-1, the V gene TRBV6-2 or TRBV6-3; D perhaps matches TRBD2 (5 bases). V lost 6 bases and J 7 bases, leaving 16 bases between the germline ends. Germline V gives CDR1 MNHEY, CDR2 SVGEGT. This CDR3 contains 14 residues. CDR3 residues: CASSQTASGNEQFF. The CDR3 nucleotides are TGTGCCAGCAGCCAGACCGCGTCGGGGAATGAGCAGTTCTTC.

In this sample, this clonotype turned up many times. The chain recombines TRBV6-1 with TRBJ2-1; TRBD1 matches 8 bases. This CDR3 has 15 residues. With 4 bases clipped from V and 6 bases from J, the junction kept 8 bases outside the gene matches. Germline V gives CDR1 MNHNS, CDR2 SASEGT. The CDR3 DNA reads TGTGCCAGCAGTGCGACAGGGGCGGGCGGCAATGAGCAGTTCTTC. Its protein product is CASSATGAGGNEQFF.

At least ten counts were recorded for this clonotype. The gene calls are TRBV12-3 or TRBV12-4 and TRBJ2-3; D perhaps matches TRBD2 (7 bases). Trimming stripped 7 bases from V and 2 bases from J, with 13 bases between. The CDR3 loop spans 14 amino acids. The CDR3 DNA is TGTGCCAGCAACGGGGGGCGAAACACAGATACGCAGTATTTT. Its protein product is CASNGGRNTDTQYF.

This clonotype was seen many times. The chain joins TRBV7-9 to TRBJ2-1; D possibly matches TRBD1 or TRBD2 (5 bases each). Germline CDR1 reads SEHNR; CDR2 reads FQNEAQ (reference sequence). The V end was cut by 4 bases, the J end by 3 bases, with 13 bases between. This CDR3 has 15 amino acids. For the CDR3, the DNA is TGTGCCAGCAGCTACGAGAGGGGCTTCTACAATGAGCAGTTCTTC. The encoded protein is CASSYERGFYNEQFF.

This clonotype occurred many times. V usage is TRBV7-9 and J usage is TRBJ2-5; D is perhaps TRBD1 or TRBD2 (5 bases each). This CDR3 has 10 amino acids. Trimming stripped 10 bases from V and 9 bases from J, with 12 bases between. Germline CDR1 and CDR2: SEHNR and FQNEAQ (reference sequence). CDR3 region: CATGRAAQYF. CDR3 bases: TGTGCCACGGGGCGTGCGGCCCAGTACTTC. Looking up the rest from reference TRBV7-9 and TRBJ2-5 gives the full variable domain: DTGVSQNPRHKITKRGQNVTFRCDPISEHNRLYWYRQTLGQGPEFLTYFQNEAQLEKSRLLSDRFSAERPKGSFSTLEIQRTEQGDSAMYLCATGRAAQYFGPGTRLLVL.

Concerning this clonotype itself: A junction boundary mismatches the germline segment, possibly from a read error. This sequence joins TRBV7-9 and TRBJ1-3; perhaps TRBD1 as D (6 bases). The germline V gene has CDR1 SEHNR and CDR2 FQNEAQ (reference sequence). The CDR3 has 14 residues. The CDR3 sequence: CPSSLQGPLNTIYF. Written as DNA, the CDR3 is TGTCCCAGCAGCTTGCAGGGGCCCCTAAACACCATATATTTT.

Many counts were recorded for this clonotype. The chain is built from TRBV7-2 and TRBJ2-7; 11 positions agree with TRBD2. The germline V gene encodes CDR1 SGHTA and CDR2 FQGNSA. The CDR3 runs to 16 residues. J lost 4 bases, V lost 5 bases, and 10 bases had no gene match. The CDR3 DNA reads TGTGCCAGCAGCCTTTACCGACTAGCGGGGAGGTACGAGCAGTACTTC. As protein: CASSLYRLAGRYEQYF.

At least ten counts were recorded for this clonotype. The chain couples TRBV7-6 to TRBJ1-5; no reliable D call. Germline lookup yields CDR1 SGHVS and CDR2 FNYEAQ. The CDR3 has 17 amino acids. Between the trimmed V and J ends, which lost 1 base and 0 bases, there was a span of 13 bases. The CDR3 nucleotides read TGTGCCAGCAGCTTAGGTAGGGCAGGTAGTAGCAATCAGCCCCAGCATTTT. It encodes CASSLGRAGSSNQPQHF.

This clonotype was observed many times. This rearrangement joins TRBV29-1 to TRBJ2-7; D uncertain. This CDR3 contains 15 residues. V was trimmed by 7 bases and J by 4 bases, leaving 23 bases between them. Germline CDR1 and CDR2: SQVTM and ANQGSEA. CDR3 sequence: CSAVPGTRNLYEQYF. In nucleotides, the CDR3 is TGCAGCGCCGTCCCAGGTACCCGAAACCTATACGAGCAGTACTTC.

The table lists this clonotype with many counts. The V call is TRBV9, the J call TRBJ1-4; no firm D call. CDR1 is SGDLS and CDR2 is YYNGEE in the germline V gene. The CDR3 runs to 15 residues. Between the trimmed V and J ends, which lost 0 bases and 5 bases, there was a span of 11 bases. This CDR3 reads CASSVERTGNEKLFF. As DNA, the CDR3 is TGTGCCAGCAGCGTAGAGAGAACGGGCAATGAAAAACTGTTTTTT. The variable domain in full, with the rest retrieved from reference TRBV9 and TRBJ1-4, is DSGVTQTPKHLITATGQRVTLRCSPRSGDLSVYWYQQSLDQGLQFLIQYYNGEERAKGNILERFSAQQFPDLHSELNLSSLELGDSALYFCASSVERTGNEKLFFGSGTQLSVL.

At least ten counts were recorded for this clonotype. This chain uses TRBV29-1 with TRBJ1-1; 7 bases line up with TRBD1. CDR3 length: 13 amino acids. From germline, CDR1 is SQVTM and CDR2 ANQGSEA. The V segment lost 5 bases and the J segment 0 bases; nucleotides outside the gene matches: 3. DNA for the CDR3: TGCAGCGTTCCGGGGACAGTGAACACTGAAGCTTTCTTT. Translated, it gives CSVPGTVNTEAFF. The complete variable domain, with remaining parts taken from reference TRBV29-1 and TRBJ1-1, reads SAVISQKPSRDICQRGTSLTIQCQVDSQVTMMFWYRQQPGQSLTLIATANQGSEATYESGFVIDKFPISRPNLTFSTLTVSNMSPEDSSIYLCSVPGTVNTEAFFGQGTRLTVV.

Details on this clonotype: This may be a read error: a much more frequent sequence differs by one nucleotide. V is TRBV29-1 and J is TRBJ1-1; perhaps TRBD1 as D (6 bases). The CDR3 is made up of 11 amino acids. The germline V gene has CDR1 SQVTM and CDR2 ANQGSEA. The V end lost 8 bases, the J end lost 1 base, and 8 bases lay between the germline ends. The CDR3: CSRGQNTEAFF. For the CDR3, the DNA is TGCAGCAGGGGACAGAACACTGAAGCTTTCTTT. Complete variable domain (other parts from reference TRBV29-1 and TRBJ1-1): SAVISQKPSRDICQRGTSLTIQCQVDSQVTMMFWYRQQPGQSLTLIATANQGSEATYESGFVIDKFPISRPNLTFSTLTVSNMSPEDSSIYLCSRGQNTEAFFGQGTRLTVV.

This clonotype was counted many times. The genes are TRBV30 and TRBJ1-1; D is possibly TRBD1 (5 bases). The germline gives CDR1 GTSNPN, CDR2 SVGIG (reference sequence). This CDR3 is built from 12 residues. The ends were cut back, 4 bases at V and 11 bases at J, with 17 bases in the middle. The CDR3 nucleotides read TGTGCCTGGACAGAGCTTTCTGGGGCTGCTTTCTTT. It codes for CAWTELSGAAFF.